Shown below are 21 T cell receptor beta chains from a single sample sequenced in a study of blood T cell repertoires in COVID-19. The method was immunoSEQ multiplex PCR; TCRdb's version includes in-frame clones alone and lacks a portion of them. The repertoire has around 330,000 clones, roughly 89% of them found once; the top ten carry about 8.9%. Sequenced input: PBMCs or T cells enriched from blood (not recorded which). All receptors come from a woman aged 18-29 years who had recovered from COVID-19.

The chain couples TRBV12-3 or TRBV12-4 to TRBJ1-2, with 10 positions matching TRBD1. The CDR3 loop spans 13 amino acids. V trimming: 6 bases; J trimming: 7 bases; junction bases outside the gene matches: 5. CDR3 nucleotides: TGTGCCAGCAGCGGACAGGGGGGAGGTGGCTACACCTTC. This gives the protein CASSGQGGGGYTF.

The rearrangement uses TRBV3-1 (or the pseudogene TRBV3-2) and TRBJ1-1; possibly TRBD1 for D (6 bases). Germline CDR1 LGHDT, CDR2 YNNKEL (reference sequence). The CDR3 consists of 15 residues. V lost 3 bases and J lost 4, with 15 bases in between. The CDR3: CASSQPHQGTTEAFF. CDR3 DNA: TGTGCCAGCAGCCAGCCTCATCAGGGGACCACTGAAGCTTTCTTT.

Concerning this clone itself: A junction boundary mismatches the germline segment, possibly from a read error. This chain links TRBV7-9 with TRBJ2-5; TRBD1 is a possible D gene (5 bases). The CDR3 spans 12 residues. Per germline, CDR1 SEHNR and CDR2 FQNEAQ (reference sequence). This CDR3 reads CASSLEYGAGNF. DNA for the CDR3: TGTGCCAGCAGCTTAGAATACGGCGCAGGGAACTTC.

The chain combines TRBV19 with TRBJ2-1, with 7 bases matching TRBD2. V shed 3 bases, J shed 7 bases, and the junction held 9 bases outside the gene matches. Germline-derived CDR1 and CDR2 are LNHDA and SQIVND (reference sequence). CDR3 length: 15 amino acids. The CDR3 is CASSIGLVVTNEQFF. CDR3 DNA: TGTGCCAGTAGTATCGGACTAGTAGTCACAAATGAGCAGTTCTTC.

V gene TRBV3-1 (or the pseudogene TRBV3-2) combines with J gene TRBJ2-1, with D perhaps matching TRBD1 (5 bases). V dropped 5 bases and J dropped 0 bases, with 11 bases sitting between them. The CDR3 length is 15 residues. Germline-derived CDR1 and CDR2 are LGHDT and YNNKEL (reference sequence). CDR3 nucleotides: TGTGCCAGCAGCTACGGACAAACCTCCTACAATGAGCAGTTCTTC. It yields the protein CASSYGQTSYNEQFF.

This sequence joins TRBV7-5 and TRBJ2-1; the table's D call, TRBD2, has no DNA check behind it. TRBV7-5 is designated a pseudogene. The CDR3 loop spans 15 amino acids. The CDR3 DNA follows: TGTGCCAGAAGCTTAGTCGGGGGGCTGATCAATGAGCAGTTCTTC. Translating it yields CARSLVGGLINEQFF.

This chain connects TRBV12-3 or TRBV12-4 to TRBJ1-1; 7 bases are shared with TRBD1. V shed 7 bases and J 4 bases; nucleotides not matched to a gene: 6. The CDR3 runs 13 residues. The CDR3 loop reads CASIDRASTEAFF. CDR3 DNA: TGTGCCAGCATCGACAGGGCCAGCACTGAAGCTTTCTTT.

The chain joins TRBV7-9 to TRBJ2-2; D is perhaps TRBD2 (6 bases). V was clipped by 5 bases and J by 3 bases, with 16 bases between them. CDR3 length: 16 residues. The germline gives CDR1 SEHNR, CDR2 FQNEAQ (reference sequence). CDR3 nucleotides: TGTGCCAGCAGCCCCACCCGGGACTTTTACACCGGGGAGCTGTTTTTT. Amino acids: CASSPTRDFYTGELFF.

The chain recombines TRBV7-8 with TRBJ2-7; 12 bases line up with TRBD2. The CDR3 is 16 amino acids. The trim removed 2 bases at V and 4 bases at J, leaving 6 bases unmatched. Germline V gene lookup returns CDR1 SGHVS and CDR2 FQNEAQ. CDR3 in DNA: TGTGCCAGCAGCTTATTGACTAGCGGGAGAAATTACGAGCAGTACTTC. It encodes CASSLLTSGRNYEQYF.

The chain couples TRBV2 to TRBJ2-3, with TRBD1 matching over 7 bases. The CDR3 is 15 amino acids. J lost 1 base, V lost 6 bases, and 7 bases had no gene match. CDR1 is SNHLY and CDR2 is FYNNEI in the germline V gene. The chain's CDR3 is CASRLQGPGTDTQYF. The CDR3 region has the DNA TGTGCCAGCAGACTACAGGGGCCTGGCACAGATACGCAGTATTTT.

V is TRBV2 and J is TRBJ1-1; D gene ambiguous. CDR3 size: 13 residues. Trimming took 2 bases from V and 4 from J, leaving 8 bases between them. The V gene's germline CDR1 is SNHLY and CDR2 FYNNEI. CDR3: CASSELGSTEAFF. Written as DNA, the CDR3 is TGTGCCAGCAGTGAATTGGGGAGCACTGAAGCTTTCTTT.

The chain uses TRBV12-5 and TRBJ2-3; 7 positions match TRBD1. The trim removed 4 bases at V and 6 bases at J, leaving 7 bases unmatched. CDR3 length equals 14 residues. Germline lookup yields CDR1 LGHNT and CDR2 FRNRAP. CDR3 coding DNA: TGTGCTAGTGGTTCGGGACAGTCCGCCGATACGCAGTATTTT. Amino acid sequence: CASGSGQSADTQYF. Supplemented by reference TRBV12-5 and TRBJ2-3, the full variable domain reads DARVTQTPRHKVTEMGQEVTMRCQPILGHNTVFWYRQTMMQGLELLAYFRNRAPLDDSGMPKDRFSAEMPDATLATLKIQPSEPRDSAVYFCASGSGQSADTQYFGPGTRLTVL.

The rearrangement links TRBV7-6 to TRBJ1-1; a possible D gene is TRBD1 (5 bases). This CDR3 contains 14 residues. The germline CDR1 and CDR2 sequences are SGHVS and FNYEAQ. Trimming took off 1 base at V and 7 bases at J, with 13 bases between the two ends. Written as DNA, the CDR3 is TGTGCCAGCAGCTTAGAATTACTCAGGGATGAAGCTTTCTTT. Its translation is CASSLELLRDEAFF.

The V call is TRBV7-2, the J call TRBJ1-1; D is unresolved. Trimming shortened V by 2 bases and J by 4 bases, and 8 bases separated the two germline ends. This CDR3 is 13 amino acids long. Germline V CDR1 and CDR2: SGHTA, FQGNSA. This CDR3 is CASSLSLSTEAFF. In DNA, the CDR3 is TGTGCCAGCAGCTTAAGCCTGTCCACTGAAGCTTTCTTT.

The chain links TRBV9 to TRBJ2-2; no clear D. With 0 bases removed from V and 8 bases from J, the gap between germline ends came to 11 bases. This CDR3 spans 14 amino acids. Germline V gives CDR1 SGDLS, CDR2 YYNGEE. DNA of the CDR3: TGTGCCAGCAGCGTAGATTTGGAGCGAGGGGAGCTGTTTTTT. It yields the protein CASSVDLERGELFF.

The chain links TRBV6-5 to TRBJ2-1; D perhaps matches TRBD2 (6 bases). V lost 0 bases to trimming and J lost 2 bases, with 11 bases between them. The CDR3 is 16 amino acids. From germline, CDR1 is MNHEY and CDR2 SVGAGI. CDR3 sequence (DNA): TGTGCCAGCAGTTACTCTCTAGCGTCAACCTACAATGAGCAGTTCTTC. Protein sequence: CASSYSLASTYNEQFF.

The chain combines TRBV5-4 with TRBJ2-7; D ambiguous. The CDR3 has 14 amino acids. The V end was cut by 0 bases, the J end by 2 bases, with 9 bases between. The germline V gene encodes CDR1 SGHNT and CDR2 YYREEE (reference sequence). CDR3 loop: CASSLESNTYEQYF. The CDR3 DNA follows: TGTGCCAGCAGCTTGGAGTCTAATACCTACGAGCAGTACTTC.

V and J are TRBV7-9 and TRBJ2-7; TRBD1 agrees at 7 bases. V was pared by 6 bases and J by 1 base, with 12 bases of the junction left unmatched. This CDR3 spans 16 amino acids. The germline V gene encodes CDR1 SEHNR and CDR2 FQNEAQ (reference sequence). The CDR3 DNA reads as TGTGCCAGCAGTTCTCGGACCCCGGGACAGTCCTACGAGCAGTACTTC. Translation gives CASSSRTPGQSYEQYF.

The V gene is TRBV28, the J gene TRBJ1-2; TRBD1 matches 12 bases. J gave up 5 bases and V 5 bases, and 6 bases lay outside the gene matches. CDR3 length: 15 residues. CDR1 and CDR2 (germline): MDHEN, SYDVKM. CDR3 sequence (DNA): TGTGCCAGCAGTCCCGGGACAGGGGGCCCGTATGGCTACACCTTC. This translates into CASSPGTGGPYGYTF.

The V and J genes are TRBV5-8 and TRBJ2-5; a weak D match, TRBD1 (5 bases). Germline V CDR1 and CDR2: SGHTS, YDEGEE. The CDR3 runs 14 residues. V lost 5 bases to trimming and J lost 5 bases, with 16 bases between them. CDR3 nucleotide sequence: TGTGCCAGCAGAATTGGGGCTAACGGGGAGACCCAGTACTTC. Encoded protein: CASRIGANGETQYF.

The CDR3 is CASRREWTGVTEAFF. The DNA for the CDR3 is TGTGCCAGCAGACGAGAATGGACAGGGGTAACTGAAGCTTTCTTT. This chain links TRBV11-2 with TRBJ1-1; TRBD1 aligns across 9 bases. The ends lost 6 bases at V and 5 bases at J; junction bases unmatched: 10. CDR1 is SGHAT and CDR2 is FQNNGV in the germline V gene. This CDR3 contains 15 residues.